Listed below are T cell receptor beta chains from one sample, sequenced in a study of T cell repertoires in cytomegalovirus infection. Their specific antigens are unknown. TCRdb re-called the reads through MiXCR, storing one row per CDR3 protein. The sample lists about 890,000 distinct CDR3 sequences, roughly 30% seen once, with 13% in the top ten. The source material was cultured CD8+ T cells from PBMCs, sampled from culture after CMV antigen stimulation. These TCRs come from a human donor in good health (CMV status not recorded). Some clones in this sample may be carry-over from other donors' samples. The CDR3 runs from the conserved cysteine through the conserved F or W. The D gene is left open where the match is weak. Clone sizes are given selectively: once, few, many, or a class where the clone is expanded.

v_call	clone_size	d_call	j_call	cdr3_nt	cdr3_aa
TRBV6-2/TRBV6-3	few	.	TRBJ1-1	TGTGCCAGCAGTTATTTCGTCGGTACAAGGAACACTGAAGCTTTCTTT	CASSYFVGTRNTEAFF
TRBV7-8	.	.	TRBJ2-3	TGTGCCAGCACCCTAGGAGGGGTAGGCGATACGCAGTATTTT	CASTLGGVGDTQYF
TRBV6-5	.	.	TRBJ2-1	TGTGCCAGCAATAAGGGCGCGAACCCCTACAATGAGCAGTTCTTC	CASNKGANPYNEQFF
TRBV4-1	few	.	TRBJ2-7	TGCGCCAGCAGCCAGGCCGACAGGTTCGGCGAGCAGTACTTC	CASSQADRFGEQYF
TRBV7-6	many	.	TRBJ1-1	TGTGCCAGCAGCTTAGATACGGGAGTGGTGAACACTGAAGCTTTCTTT	CASSLDTGVVNTEAFF
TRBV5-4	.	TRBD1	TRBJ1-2	TGTGCCACCAACACAGGGGGCCATGGCTACACCTTC	CATNTGGHGYTF
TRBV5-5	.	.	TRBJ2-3	TGTGCCAGCGTCGAGACAGATACGCAGTATTTT	CASVETDTQYF
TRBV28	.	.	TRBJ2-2	TGTGCCAGCAGTTTTCCCCGGACAAGTCCGAACACCGGGGAGCTGTTTTTT	CASSFPRTSPNTGELFF
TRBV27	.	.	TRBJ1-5	TGTGCCAGCAGTTTCGGGCCCGAGTGGCCCCAGCATTTT	CASSFGPEWPQHF
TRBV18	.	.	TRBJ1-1	TGTGCCAGCTCACCACTTTATGAGAGGCCGAACACTGAAGCTTTCTTT	CASSPLYERPNTEAFF
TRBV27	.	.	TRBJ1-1	TGTGCCAGCAGTTTCGGCCTGGGAGGTGATGAAGCTTTCTTT	CASSFGLGGDEAFF
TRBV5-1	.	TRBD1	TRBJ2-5	TGCGCCAGCACCTTGACAGGGAACCAAGAGACCCAGTACTTC	CASTLTGNQETQYF
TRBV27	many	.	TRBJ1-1	TGTGCCAGCAGTTTAGGCGGAAGGAGTGAAGCTTTCTTT	CASSLGGRSEAFF
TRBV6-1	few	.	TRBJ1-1	TGTGCCAGCAGTGGCGGGCATCCAGCTTTCTTT	CASSGGHPAFF
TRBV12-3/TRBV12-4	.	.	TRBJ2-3	TGTGCCAGCAGTTCCAGTTTGTCAGCTAGCACAGATACGCAGTATTTT	CASSSSLSASTDTQYF
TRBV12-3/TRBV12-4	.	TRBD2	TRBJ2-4	TGTGCCAGCGCAGCAGGGACTAGAGCCAAAAACATTCAGTACTTC	CASAAGTRAKNIQYF
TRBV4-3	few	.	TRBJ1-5	TGCGCCAGCAGCCACGAGTTCTCTAGCAATCAGCCCCAGCATTTT	CASSHEFSSNQPQHF
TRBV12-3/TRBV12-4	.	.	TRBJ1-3	TGTGCCAGCAGTCCAGAGTCTGGAAACACCATATATTTT	CASSPESGNTIYF
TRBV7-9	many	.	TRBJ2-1	TGTGCCAGCAGCACCACAAGCGGCAATGAGCAGTTCTTC	CASSTTSGNEQFF
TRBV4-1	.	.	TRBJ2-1	TGCGCCAGCAGCCAAGTTGGACAGCTCTATGAGCAGTTCTTC	CASSQVGQLYEQFF
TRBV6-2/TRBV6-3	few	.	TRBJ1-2	TGTGCCAGCAGTTACGAGGCAGGTCTTGGCTACACCTTC	CASSYEAGLGYTF
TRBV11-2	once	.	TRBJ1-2	TGTGCCAGCAGCCCTCGGACAGACCTTAACTATGGCTACACCTTC	CASSPRTDLNYGYTF
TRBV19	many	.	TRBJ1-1	TGTGCCAGTCGCTATGGGGGGACTGAAGCTTTCTTT	CASRYGGTEAFF
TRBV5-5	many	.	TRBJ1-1	TGTGCCAGCAGCTTGCTCCCGACAGGTCGAGACACTGAAGCTTTCTTT	CASSLLPTGRDTEAFF
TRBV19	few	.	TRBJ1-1	TGTGCCAGTAGTATACCAGGTTTGCGTCAGGGATCATTGAACACTGAAGCTTTCTTT	CASSIPGLRQGSLNTEAFF
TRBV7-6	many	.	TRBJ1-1	TGTGCCAGCAGCCCGACCGGGGGAGACACTGAAGCTTTCTTT	CASSPTGGDTEAFF
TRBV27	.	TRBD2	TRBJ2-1	TGTGCCAGCAGTTTGGGGGGGGTCGGTGAGCAGTTCTTC	CASSLGGVGEQFF
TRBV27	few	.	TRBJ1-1	TGTGCCAGCGCCTCGGGTCGGACTGAAGCTTTCTTT	CASASGRTEAFF
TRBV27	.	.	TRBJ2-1	TGTGCCAGCAGTTTATCGGATCGAGCTGCCAATGAGCAGTTCTTC	CASSLSDRAANEQFF
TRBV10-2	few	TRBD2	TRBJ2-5	TGCGCCAGCAGTGGAAAGGGGTTGGGAGGGGAGACCCAGTACTTC	CASSGKGLGGETQYF
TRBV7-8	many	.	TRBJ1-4	TGTGCCAGCAGCCCGAGGAGACAGACGAATGAAAAACTGTTTTTT	CASSPRRQTNEKLFF
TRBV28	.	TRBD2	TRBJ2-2	TGTGCCAGCAGTTATTTGCTAGCGGGGGGGCCCGGGGAGCTGTTTTTT	CASSYLLAGGPGELFF